The clone carrying this T cell receptor beta chain showed up just a few times. Its antigen remains unknown. TCRdb recomputed calls from the PCR reads with MiXCR, one row per CDR3 protein. The sample contains 25,000 to 35,000 distinct CDR3 sequences, 40% to 60% of which appear only once. The time point: before preoperative PTX-NDP chemotherapy. The sample is drawn from a study of esophageal squamous cell carcinoma under preoperative chemotherapy. V was clipped by 4 bases and J by 6 bases, with 16 bases between them. The CDR3 extends over 15 amino acids. Study-wide results and caveats: Peripheral T cells showed a significant TCR diversity increase after chemotherapy, unlike tumor-infiltrating lymphocytes. Paclitaxel-nedaplatin therapy caused immediate, substantial clonotype frequency changes.

Sampling was done from a patient given preoperative chemotherapy. The receptor was derived from a human donor with esophageal squamous cell carcinoma. The donor label of this sample is uncertain. The chain uses TRBV12-3 or TRBV12-4 and TRBJ2-1; a possible D gene is TRBD1 (6 bases). The CDR3 DNA is TGTGCCAGCAGTTCAGGGGAATGGGGCTTCAATGAGCAGTTCTTC. It specifies CASSSGEWGFNEQFF.